A selection of T cell receptor beta chains follows, all from one sample in a study of blood T cells in healthy people across ages. MiXCR, run by TCRdb on the 5' RACE reads, gives a single entry per CDR3 protein. Found here are some 1.8 million distinct CDR3 sequences, approximately 39% of them singletons; the top ten hold 20% to 25%. Sequencing was performed on blood. These receptor sequences come from a human donor in good health. CDR3s include the opening cysteine and the closing phenylalanine or tryptophan. A D gene is named only where the DNA matches it firmly. A row's size may be missing; if present it is once, few, many or a size class.

NA	TRBV28	TRBJ1-1	NA	CASSLRQVGNTEAFF	TGTGCCAGCAGTTTGAGACAGGTCGGCAACACTGAAGCTTTCTTT
few	TRBV11-1	TRBJ2-7	NA	CASNLEGLYEQYF	TGTGCCAGCAACTTAGAAGGGCTCTACGAGCAGTACTTC
NA	TRBV7-3	TRBJ2-3	NA	CASSLGPGEADTQYF	TGTGCCAGCAGCTTAGGCCCAGGGGAGGCAGATACGCAGTATTTT
NA	TRBV7-3	TRBJ2-3	NA	CASSLTSGDTRYF	TGTGCCAGCAGCTTAACGTCAGGAGATACGCGGTATTTT
few	TRBV20-1	TRBJ2-1	TRBD1	CSAQGQGAVEQFF	TGCAGTGCTCAAGGACAGGGGGCGGTTGAGCAGTTCTTC
NA	TRBV7-9	TRBJ2-2	NA	CASSLLTGRDTGELFF	TGTGCCAGCAGCTTACTAACAGGGAGGGACACCGGGGAGCTGTTTTTT
few	TRBV20-1	TRBJ2-7	TRBD2	CSASGGGRGGFFYEQYF	TGCAGTGCTAGTGGAGGCGGGAGGGGGGGCTTCTTCTACGAGCAGTACTTC
few	TRBV24-1	TRBJ2-7	NA	CAPPIPLRQVYEQYF	TGTGCCCCACCAATCCCTTTAAGACAGGTCTACGAGCAGTACTTC
NA	TRBV10-3	TRBJ2-1	TRBD2	CAISEPAGGPGNVQFF	TGTGCCATCAGTGAACCAGCGGGGGGGCCGGGAAATGTGCAGTTCTTC
NA	TRBV4-3	TRBJ2-1	TRBD2	CASSQGAGGATYNEQFF	TGCGCCAGCAGCCAAGGGGCCGGGGGGGCCACCTACAATGAGCAGTTCTTC
few	TRBV20-1	TRBJ2-1	NA	CSARDYSNEQFF	TGCAGTGCTAGAGACTACTCCAATGAGCAGTTCTTC
NA	TRBV7-2	TRBJ1-5	NA	CASSYYMGEINQPQHF	TGTGCCAGCAGCTATTATATGGGGGAGATCAATCAGCCCCAGCATTTT
few	TRBV20-1	TRBJ2-7	NA	CSARGNHTRSYEQYF	TGCAGTGCTAGAGGTAACCACACCCGATCCTACGAGCAGTACTTC
NA	TRBV25-1	TRBJ1-1	NA	CASSGITGVTEAFF	TGTGCCAGCAGTGGGATAACAGGCGTCACTGAAGCTTTTTTT
NA	TRBV29-1	TRBJ1-5	TRBD1	CSVGAFRDRTDSNQPQHF	TGCAGCGTTGGTGCTTTCCGGGACAGGACCGATAGCAATCAGCCCCAGCATTTT
few	TRBV6-2/TRBV6-3	TRBJ1-5	NA	CASSYSPVNQPQHF	TGTGCCAGCAGTTACTCGCCCGTGAATCAGCCCCAGCATTTT
NA	TRBV7-9	TRBJ2-3	TRBD1	CARGQADTQYF	TGTGCCAGGGGACAGGCAGATACGCAGTATTTT
NA	TRBV5-1	TRBJ2-7	TRBD2	CASSLLAGRHNEQYF	TGCGCCAGCAGCTTACTAGCGGGGCGGCACAATGAGCAGTACTTC
few	TRBV20-1	TRBJ2-1	TRBD1	CSARDRVKNEQFF	TGCAGTGCTCGGGACAGGGTAAAGAATGAGCAGTTCTTC
few	TRBV10-3	TRBJ1-2	TRBD1	CAINGQARGYTF	TGTGCCATCAATGGACAGGCGAGGGGCTACACCTTC
NA	TRBV5-1	TRBJ2-3	TRBD1	CASSFGKGGVSDTQYF	TGCGCCAGCAGCTTCGGTAAAGGGGGCGTTTCAGATACGCAGTATTTT
NA	TRBV6-2/TRBV6-3	TRBJ2-1	TRBD1	CASSYSLGGGLYNEQFF	TGTGCCAGCAGTTACTCGTTAGGGGGCGGCCTCTACAATGAGCAGTTCTTC
NA	TRBV2	TRBJ2-1	TRBD1	CASSPGQGYPNEQFF	TGTGCCAGCAGTCCGGGACAGGGGTATCCCAATGAGCAGTTCTTC
many	TRBV4-3	TRBJ1-2	NA	CASSQVEGGGYGYTF	TGCGCCAGCAGCCAAGTAGAGGGTGGCGGCTATGGCTACACCTTC
NA	TRBV4-3	TRBJ1-4	NA	CASSQDWRRDLNEKLFF	TGCGCCAGCAGCCAAGATTGGCGGAGGGACTTGAATGAAAAACTGTTTTTT
once	TRBV28	TRBJ2-5	NA	CASRRPDRQETQYF	TGTGCCAGCAGACGACCCGACAGACAAGAGACCCAGTACTTC
NA	TRBV2	TRBJ1-2	TRBD1	CASTLRAGGNYGYTF	TGTGCCAGCACTCTGCGGGCAGGGGGCAACTATGGCTACACCTTC
NA	TRBV5-1	TRBJ2-1	TRBD2	CASSPGTKDNEQFF	TGCGCCAGCAGCCCCGGGACTAAAGATAATGAGCAGTTCTTC
NA	TRBV29-1	TRBJ2-3	NA	CSVEVRDWGLTSTDTRYF	TGCAGCGTTGAAGTTCGGGACTGGGGGCTAACTAGCACAGATACGCGGTATTTT
NA	TRBV13	TRBJ2-3	TRBD1	CASSPRTGSSTDTQYF	TGTGCCAGCAGCCCCCGGACAGGGTCAAGCACAGATACGCAGTATTTT
NA	TRBV24-1	TRBJ2-1	NA	CATRVIARYNKQFF	TGTGCCACCAGGGTAATCGCGAGGTACAATAAGCAGTTCTTC
few	TRBV20-1	TRBJ2-7	NA	CSATQGGSFEQYF	TGCAGTGCTACACAGGGTGGCTCGTTCGAGCAGTACTTC
NA	TRBV6-1	TRBJ2-2	NA	CASSPNRVGNTGELFF	TGTGCCAGCAGCCCCAACAGGGTCGGGAACACCGGGGAGCTGTTTTTT
NA	TRBV12-3/TRBV12-4	TRBJ1-2	TRBD1	CASRQTGGVHGYTF	TGTGCCAGCAGACAGACAGGGGGCGTTCATGGCTACACCTTC
few	TRBV5-1	TRBJ1-2	NA	CASRLTEYNYGYTF	TGCGCCAGCAGACTAACAGAGTACAACTATGGCTACACCTTC
NA	TRBV20-1	TRBJ2-1	TRBD1	CSALRDRGQGEQFF	TGCAGTGCGCTCCGGGACAGGGGGCAGGGTGAGCAGTTCTTC
few	TRBV6-2/TRBV6-3	TRBJ2-5	NA	CASSPGLWETQYF	TGTGCCAGCAGTCCGGGACTCTGGGAGACCCAGTACTTC
NA	TRBV20-1	TRBJ1-6	NA	CSASLFVGGSRRPPLHF	TGCAGTGCTAGCCTATTCGTTGGCGGAAGTAGGAGACCACCCCTCCACTTT
NA	TRBV12-3/TRBV12-4	TRBJ2-3	NA	CASRPGTTDTQYF	TGTGCCAGCAGGCCCGGGACCACAGATACGCAGTATTTT
NA	TRBV20-1	TRBJ2-4	NA	CSASPLKFRFQYF	TGCAGTGCTAGCCCACTCAAATTCCGGTTTCAGTACTTC
once	TRBV9	TRBJ1-2	TRBD1	CASSAGTDGISYGYTF	TGTGCCAGCAGCGCGGGGACAGACGGTATAAGCTATGGCTACACCTTC
NA	TRBV7-2	TRBJ1-4	NA	CASSFSGWANEKLFF	TGTGCCAGCAGCTTTAGCGGGTGGGCTAATGAAAAACTGTTTTTT
few	TRBV2	TRBJ1-2	NA	CASSEALRTYGYTF	TGTGCCAGCAGTGAAGCGTTAAGGACCTATGGCTACACCTTC
NA	TRBV18	TRBJ2-7	TRBD1	CASSPTTGVGEQYF	TGTGCCAGCTCACCGACGACAGGGGTCGGCGAGCAGTACTTC
NA	TRBV10-3	TRBJ1-2	NA	CAISDSGRYGYTF	TGTGCCATCAGTGATTCGGGCCGCTATGGCTACACCTTC
few	TRBV6-6	TRBJ2-7	TRBD2	CASSSGGGGLEQYF	TGTGCCAGCAGTAGCGGGGGGGGAGGGTTAGAGCAGTACTTC
NA	TRBV20-1	TRBJ1-4	NA	CSAMSGGTSRGKLFF	TGCAGTGCTATGTCCGGGGGGACAAGTCGTGGAAAACTGTTTTTT
NA	TRBV9	TRBJ2-7	TRBD1	CASSFHSGTGGYEQYF	TGTGCCAGCAGCTTTCATTCGGGGACAGGAGGGTACGAGCAGTACTTC
NA	TRBV7-2	TRBJ2-3	TRBD2	CAGSSNVASGGRDTQYF	TGTGCCGGCAGCTCTAATGTGGCTAGCGGGGGTAGAGATACGCAGTATTTT
NA	TRBV10-3	TRBJ1-1	NA	CAISVSRHTEAFF	TGTGCCATCAGTGTTTCCCGGCACACTGAAGCTTTCTTT
NA	TRBV4-3	TRBJ1-6	NA	CASSQVWGGSYNSPLHF	TGCGCCAGCAGCCAAGTATGGGGTGGCTCCTATAATTCACCCCTCCACTTT
NA	TRBV20-1	TRBJ2-3	TRBD2	CSARVLTSGSTDTQYF	TGCAGTGCTAGAGTCCTGACTAGCGGCAGCACAGATACGCAGTATTTT
NA	TRBV9	TRBJ2-3	TRBD1	CASSVSGQGAESDTQYF	TGTGCCAGCAGCGTCTCAGGACAGGGGGCTGAGTCAGATACGCAGTATTTT
NA	TRBV14	TRBJ2-3	NA	CASSLHWEIADTQYF	TGTGCCAGCAGCCTACATTGGGAGATCGCAGATACGCAGTATTTT
few	TRBV20-1	TRBJ2-1	NA	CSASPRDIYNEQFF	TGCAGTGCTTCTCCCCGGGACATATACAATGAGCAGTTCTTC
NA	TRBV29-1	TRBJ1-1	NA	CSVAWPEAEAFF	TGCAGCGTTGCGTGGCCGGAGGCTGAAGCTTTCTTT
many	TRBV4-1	TRBJ2-7	NA	CASSLRDTGYDEQYF	TGCGCCAGCAGCCTGAGGGACACGGGTTATGACGAGCAGTACTTC
few	TRBV4-2	TRBJ2-1	NA	CASSPSNREFYNEQFF	TGTGCCAGCAGCCCGTCGAACCGAGAATTCTACAATGAGCAGTTCTTC
NA	TRBV29-1	TRBJ1-2	NA	CSVEEWNRHYGYTF	TGCAGCGTTGAAGAATGGAACAGGCACTATGGCTACACCTTC